Sequencing of this TCR beta chain was carried out in a study of cytomegalovirus exposure and HLA in healthy donors. Worth noting for this clone: Antigen specificity is unknown.

Healthy people donating bone marrow made up the donors. Study outcomes and limitations: The authors excluded some V segments, including TRBV6-2 and TRBV6-3, as indistinguishable. In a later analysis, a missense DCLRE1C variant was linked to TCR beta V- and J-gene trimming. Being productive about 90% or about 30% of the time was typical of most TCR beta V segments in an earlier analysis.

Germline V CDR1 and CDR2: SGHRS, YFSETQ. This CDR3 region has 15 residues. Unmatched junction bases numbered 9, after V lost 0 bases and J lost 6 bases. PCR primers comprised 60 Vbeta and 13 Jbeta primers. Profiled with immunoSEQ multiplex PCR; TCRdb holds only in-frame clones, not every one. Of approximately 140,000 clones listed, approximately 80% are singletons. This clonotype was obtained from a woman aged 40 to 50 in good health and CMV-seronegative. This sequence joins TRBV5-1 and TRBJ2-7, with 7 bases fitting TRBD1. Source material: PBMCs. Written as DNA, the CDR3 is TGCGCCAGCAGCTTGGAGGGCAGGGGGTTGGGCGAGCAGTACTTC. This codes for CASSLEGRGLGEQYF.